Described below is a single T cell receptor beta chain sequence and its context. This clone has a single count. This receptor's antigen is unknown. One base away there is no much larger clone; base qualities are not given. The data belong to a study of shared clonotypes between healthy human individuals (dated by TCRdb to about 2020). With regard to the full study: Two women and a few men aged 18 to 49 years were included in the cohort. To estimate repertoire size and how much clonotypes are shared between individuals, the study performed deep sequencing of blood TCR repertoires from about five healthy adults. Per donor, three plates each were used for CD4 naive and CD4 memory, two for CD8 naive, and one for CD8 memory. Different laboratories and diverse techniques were used to prepare libraries and sequence TCR repertoires, to increase sequencing depth and limit assay-specific biases. Between about 0.8 and 9.5 billion PBMCs per donor were obtained by leukapheresis.

Using the deep immunoSEQ assay, multiplex PCR amplified TCR CDR3 regions from genomic DNA. Genomic DNA extracted from each cell subset was distributed evenly over all wells of several immunoSEQ 96-well plates, and each plate served as one replicate. Each replicate PCR for sorted subsets received around 0.2 ug genomic DNA, equal to some 32,000 T cell genomes. Purified libraries were measured with a Qubit 3.0 fluorometer, size-checked on a Bioanalyzer 2100, and measured again with the KAPA Library Quantification kit. Every immunoSEQ 96-well plate was sequenced on a dedicated single-read 150-cycle Illumina NextSeq 550 flow cell. From the authors' description of their analysis: Because only junctional sequences without quality scores were contained in the immunoSEQ output, filtering matching that applied to full-length reads could not be performed. To assign V/J genes and CDR3, sequences were annotated against IMGT germline references using PyIR, a Python wrapper for IgBLAST v1.9. Reads were removed for weak V/J assignments (E-value above 1e-6), missing CDR3, stop codons, out-of-frame junctions, or ambiguous translated residues. V3J clonotypes were defined as sequences sharing the same inferred V gene, J gene, and CDR3 amino acid sequence. Percentage overlap between repertoires was calculated by dividing the number of shared unique clonotypes by the size of the smaller repertoire. Repertoire richness was assessed with RTK rarefaction, the Chao1 estimator, and Recon v2.1 estimates of unobserved clonotypes. Generation probabilities were computed with OLGA for all TCRbeta clonotypes obtained by the gDNA method from four donors. As stored in TCRdb, this immuneACCESS dataset retains in-frame rearrangements with V and J assigned. A fraction of the clones does not appear; measured against another copy, unresolved V genes explain less than half of the discrepancy, and the remainder lacks a known reason. V, J and clone size were drawn from that table, and D and trimming were deduced from the DNA. The sample data list over 2,000,000 clones, and around 93% of these were observed just once. The ten largest clones add up to under 2% of the sample.

For the CD8 naive samples, CD45RO-negative cells were positively selected for CCR7, yielding a CD45RA+CCR7+ population from which TemRA cells were excluded. Healthy HIV-negative adults with no recently reported acute infections or vaccinations were included as donors. Every donor was a Caucasian adult residing in Nashville, Tennessee, USA. After blood collection by leukapheresis, PBMCs were isolated using Ficoll-Histopaque density gradient centrifugation and then cryopreserved in the vapor phase of liquid nitrogen. Analytical flow cytometry was used to check the purity and quantity of each magnetically sorted T cell population. From each sorted fraction, genomic DNA was isolated and quantified by UV absorbance on a Nanodrop 2000c. The investigation overall reported the following: Compared with non-shared clonotypes, clonotypes shared by all four sorted-subset donors had higher generation probabilities. Pairwise subsampling led to the expectation that sequencing depth would affect the degree of clonotype sharing among donors. About 5% of naive CD4, around 4% of naive CD8, approximately 2% of memory CD4, and 0.4% of memory CD8 clonotypes were shared across several donors. Even with the large sequencing depth, rarefaction of the sorted-subset datasets indicated that sequencing was incomplete. Naive subsets generally had larger estimated clonotype richness than memory subsets. Only blood was sampled, and tissue TCR repertoires likely differ from those in blood. Because the study included only a small number of donors, the genetic and exposure-history diversity represented was limited.

The sample comprised naive CD8+ T cells from PBMCs. The cell subset or site label on this specimen signifies: CD45RA+CCR7+. This receptor was obtained from a man between 18 and 29 years old in good health. Some clones in this sample may be carry-over from other donors' samples.

The CDR3 loop reads CASSSSAGIHLYEQYF. The DNA sequence is given as TGTGCCAGCAGCTCGAGCGCCGGGATCCACCTGTACGAGCAGTACTTC. The sequence is built from TRBV13 and TRBJ2-7, with a tentative D gene TRBD2 over 5 matching bases. The CDR3 goes from the cysteine to the phenylalanine over 16 residues. The CDR3 DNA has 48 bases and is translated from base 1. CDR1 PRHDT and CDR2 FYEKMQ are derived from the germline V gene (reference sequence). V is reduced by 4 bases and J by 4 bases, leaving a spacing of 20 bases between them.